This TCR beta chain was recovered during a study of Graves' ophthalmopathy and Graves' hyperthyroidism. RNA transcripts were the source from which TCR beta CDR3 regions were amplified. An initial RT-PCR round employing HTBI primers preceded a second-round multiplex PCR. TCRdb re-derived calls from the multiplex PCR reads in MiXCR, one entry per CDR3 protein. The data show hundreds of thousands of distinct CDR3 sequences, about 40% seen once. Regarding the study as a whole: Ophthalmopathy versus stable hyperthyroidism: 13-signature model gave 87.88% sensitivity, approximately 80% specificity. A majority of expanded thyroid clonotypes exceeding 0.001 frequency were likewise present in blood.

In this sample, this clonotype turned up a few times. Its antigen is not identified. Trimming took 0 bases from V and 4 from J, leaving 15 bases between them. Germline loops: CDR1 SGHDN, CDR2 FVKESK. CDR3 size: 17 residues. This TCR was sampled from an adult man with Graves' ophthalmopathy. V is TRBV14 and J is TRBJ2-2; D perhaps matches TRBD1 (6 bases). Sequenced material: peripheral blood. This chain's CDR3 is CASSQDFGGFSTGELFF. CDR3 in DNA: TGTGCCAGCAGCCAAGATTTTGGGGGCTTTAGCACCGGGGAGCTGTTTTTT.